The TCR gamma chain described here comes from a study of gamma-delta T cells after stem cell transplantation. This clone appeared a few times. TCRdb re-called clones from the RT-PCR reads via CATT. This sample has 3,000 to 4,000 gamma-chain clones, with roughly 5% found just once. Sequenced: gamma-delta T cells. The sequence was collected from a human donor. It is not recorded whose cells these are; they may come from a transplant donor.

For the CDR3, the DNA is TGTGCCTTGTGGGAGGTGCAGACCGGGCAAGAGTTGGGCAAAAAAATCAAGGTATTT. Its protein is CALWEVQTGQELGKKIKVF. This chain joins TRGV9 and TRGJP. The CDR3 consists of 19 residues. J was trimmed by 1 base and V by 0 bases; bases with no gene match: 6. Germline V gives CDR1 GITISATS, CDR2 ISYDGTV (reference sequence).